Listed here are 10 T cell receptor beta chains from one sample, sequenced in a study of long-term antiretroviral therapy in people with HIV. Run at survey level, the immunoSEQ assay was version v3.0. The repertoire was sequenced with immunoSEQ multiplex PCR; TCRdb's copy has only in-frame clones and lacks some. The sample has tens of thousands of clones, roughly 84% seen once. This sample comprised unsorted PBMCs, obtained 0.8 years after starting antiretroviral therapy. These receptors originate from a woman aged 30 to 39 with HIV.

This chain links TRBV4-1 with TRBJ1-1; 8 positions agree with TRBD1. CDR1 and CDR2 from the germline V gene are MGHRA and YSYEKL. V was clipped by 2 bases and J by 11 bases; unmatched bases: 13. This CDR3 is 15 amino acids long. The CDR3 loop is CASSQPGTGKTDAFF. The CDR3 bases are TGCGCCAGCAGCCAACCTGGGACAGGAAAGACGGATGCTTTCTTT.

Written as DNA, the CDR3 is TGTGCCAGCAGTTTAGCAGGACGCGACACTGAAGCTTTCTTT. This translates into CASSLAGRDTEAFF. This chain links TRBV27 with TRBJ1-1, with D unresolved. Germline assignment: CDR1 MNHEY and CDR2 SMNVEV (reference sequence). This CDR3 comprises 14 residues. V lost 2 bases and J 3 bases, leaving 10 bases between the germline ends.

Written as DNA, the CDR3 is TGTGCTAGTGCCCTAGAAATTTCCGGGGAGCTGTTTTTT. Amino acids: CASALEISGELFF. The chain recombines TRBV12-5 with TRBJ2-2; D is undetermined. CDR1 and CDR2 (germline): LGHNT, FRNRAP. V was shortened by 7 bases and J by 6 bases, with 12 bases between the two germline ends. CDR3 length equals 13 residues.

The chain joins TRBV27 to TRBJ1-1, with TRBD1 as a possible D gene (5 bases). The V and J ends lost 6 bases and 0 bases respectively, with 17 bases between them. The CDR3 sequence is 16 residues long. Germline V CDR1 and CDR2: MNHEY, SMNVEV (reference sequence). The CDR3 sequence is CASRERAGGMNTEAFF. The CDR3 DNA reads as TGTGCCAGCAGGGAGAGAGCGGGGGGAATGAACACTGAAGCTTTCTTT.

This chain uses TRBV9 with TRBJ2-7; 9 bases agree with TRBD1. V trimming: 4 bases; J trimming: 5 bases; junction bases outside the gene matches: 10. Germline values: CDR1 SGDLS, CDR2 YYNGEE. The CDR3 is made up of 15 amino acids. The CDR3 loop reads CASSLRTGEMDEQYF. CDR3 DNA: TGTGCCAGCAGCCTTAGGACAGGGGAGATGGACGAGCAGTACTTC.

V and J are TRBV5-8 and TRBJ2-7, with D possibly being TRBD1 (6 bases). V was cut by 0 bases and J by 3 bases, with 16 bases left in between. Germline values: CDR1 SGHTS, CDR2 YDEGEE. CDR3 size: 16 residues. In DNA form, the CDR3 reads TGTGCCAGCAGCTTGGTTAGTGTAACAGGGATCTACGAGCAGTACTTC. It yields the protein CASSLVSVTGIYEQYF. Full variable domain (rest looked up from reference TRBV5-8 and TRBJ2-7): EAGVTQSPTHLIKTRGQQATLRCSPISGHTSVYWYQQALGLGLQFLLWYDEGEERNRGNFPPRFSGRQFPNYSSELNVNALELEDSALYLCASSLVSVTGIYEQYFGPGTRLTVT.

The CDR3 region has the DNA TGTGCCAGCAGCTTTCAGTACGGGAGTGAAAAACTGTTTTTT. Translation: CASSFQYGSEKLFF. The chain combines TRBV7-8 with TRBJ1-4; D not certain. Deletions cut 3 bases from V and 7 bases from J, with 12 bases between. The germline gives CDR1 SGHVS, CDR2 FQNEAQ. CDR3 length: 14 amino acids. Drawing the rest from reference TRBV7-8 and TRBJ1-4, the complete variable domain is GAGVSQSPRYKVAKRGQDVALRCDPISGHVSLFWYQQALGQGPEFLTYFQNEAQLDKSGLPSDRFFAERPEGSVSTLKIQRTQQEDSAVYLCASSFQYGSEKLFFGSGTQLSVL.

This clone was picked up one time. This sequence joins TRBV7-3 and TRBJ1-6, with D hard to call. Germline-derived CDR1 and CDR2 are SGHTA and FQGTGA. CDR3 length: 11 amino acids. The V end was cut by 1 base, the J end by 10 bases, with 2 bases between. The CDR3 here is CASSLNSPLHF. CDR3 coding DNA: TGTGCCAGCAGCTTAAACTCACCCCTCCACTTT.

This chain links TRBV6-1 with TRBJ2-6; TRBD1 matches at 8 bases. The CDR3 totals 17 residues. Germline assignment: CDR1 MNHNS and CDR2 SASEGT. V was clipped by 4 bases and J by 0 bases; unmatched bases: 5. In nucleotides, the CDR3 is TGTGCCAGCAGTGGGACAGGGTTCCTCTCTGGGGCCAACGTCCTGACTTTC. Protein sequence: CASSGTGFLSGANVLTF.

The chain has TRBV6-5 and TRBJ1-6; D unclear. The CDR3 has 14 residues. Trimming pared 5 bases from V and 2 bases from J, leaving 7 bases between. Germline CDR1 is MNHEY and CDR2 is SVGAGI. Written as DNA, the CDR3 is TGTGCCAGCAGTCTGACAACCTATAATTCACCCCTCCACTTT. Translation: CASSLTTYNSPLHF.